Following are 23 T cell receptor beta chains from one sample sequenced in a study of CD8+ T cells in alopecia areata. Sequencing templates came from extracted RNA that was reverse transcribed into cDNA. Only in-frame clones appear in the TCRdb table, and some are missing; sequencing was by immunoSEQ multiplex PCR. This repertoire shows about 98,000 clones, roughly 42% found once; its top ten account for about 0.79%. Input material: CD4+ T cells sorted from blood. The origin of the receptors is a human donor with alopecia areata.

The rearrangement joins TRBV6-6 to TRBJ2-5, with 10 bases aligning to TRBD1. Germline assignment: CDR1 MNHNY and CDR2 SVGAGI (reference sequence). This CDR3 region has 15 residues. J gave up 4 bases and V 2 bases, and 4 bases lay outside the gene matches. The CDR3 DNA reads as TGTGCCAGCAGTTACCCGGGACAGGGGCGAGAGACCCAGTACTTC. Amino acids: CASSYPGQGRETQYF.

The J gene is TRBJ1-2, the V gene TRBV11-3; the D gene is possibly TRBD1 (5 bases). Deletions cut 5 bases from V and 3 bases from J, with 10 bases between. Germline V gene sequence: CDR1 SGHNT, CDR2 YENEEA. This CDR3 contains 13 residues. CDR3 in DNA: TGTGCCAGCAGCGCCCGGGACCACTATGGCTACACCTTC. It translates to CASSARDHYGYTF. Combining the CDR3 with reference TRBV11-3 and TRBJ1-2 gives the whole variable domain EAGVVQSPRYKIIEKKQPVAFWCNPISGHNTLYWYLQNLGQGPELLIRYENEEAVDDSQLPKDRFSAERLKGVDSTLKIQPAELGDSAVYLCASSARDHYGYTFGSGTRLTVV.

This clone was detected only a few times. This chain uses TRBV27 with TRBJ1-3; the D is unclear. The V gene lost 5 bases and the J gene lost 2 bases, with 13 bases spanning the gap. Germline V CDR1 and CDR2: MNHEY, SMNVEV (reference sequence). This CDR3 is built from 15 residues. The CDR3 reads CASSSRNQAGNTIYF. Written as DNA, the CDR3 is TGTGCCAGCAGTAGCCGGAATCAGGCTGGAAACACCATATATTTT.

This rearrangement joins TRBV29-1 to TRBJ2-1; TRBD2 might be the D (5 bases). The CDR3 is 16 residues long. Germline loops: CDR1 SQVTM, CDR2 ANQGSEA. V lost 6 bases and J 4 bases, leaving 22 bases between the germline ends. CDR3 in amino acids: CSVGLQSTSGYNEQFF. CDR3 nucleotides: TGCAGCGTGGGATTGCAGAGTACCTCGGGGTACAATGAGCAGTTCTTC.

The chain has TRBV29-1 and TRBJ2-1; a possible D gene is TRBD1 (6 bases). The CDR3 spans 12 residues. Germline V gives CDR1 SQVTM, CDR2 ANQGSEA. V dropped 4 bases and J dropped 8 bases, with 12 bases sitting between them. The DNA of the CDR3 is TGCAGCGTTGGAGGCAGGGGACATGAGCAGTTCTTC. Translated, it gives CSVGGRGHEQFF.

The DNA for the CDR3 is TGTGCCAGCAGCTTAGCATCAGGATACACTGAAGCTTTCTTT. Translated: CASSLASGYTEAFF. The V gene is TRBV7-6, the J gene TRBJ1-1; D uncertain. Germline CDR1 SGHVS, CDR2 FNYEAQ. Trimming cost V 0 bases and J 3 bases, with 8 bases left between them. The CDR3 covers 14 residues.

V is TRBV5-6 and J is TRBJ2-1, with D hard to call. Trimming took 0 bases from V and 5 from J, leaving 9 bases between them. The CDR3 covers 14 residues. The germline V gene encodes CDR1 SGHDT and CDR2 YYEEEE. The CDR3 is CASSLVGSHNEQFF. As DNA, the CDR3 is TGTGCCAGCAGCTTGGTAGGCTCTCACAATGAGCAGTTCTTC. The whole variable domain, filled in from reference TRBV5-6 and TRBJ2-1, reads DAGVTQSPTHLIKTRGQQVTLRCSPKSGHDTVSWYQQALGQGPQFIFQYYEEEERQRGNFPDRFSGHQFPNYSSELNVNALLLGDSALYLCASSLVGSHNEQFFGPGTRLTVL.

V gene TRBV7-2 combines with J gene TRBJ2-7; D is perhaps TRBD1 or TRBD2 (5 bases each). Germline V gene lookup returns CDR1 SGHTA and CDR2 FQGNSA. The CDR3 sequence is 13 residues long. V was clipped by 3 bases and J by 12 bases, with 18 bases between them. The chain's CDR3 is CASSFGTRRIVYF. CDR3 DNA: TGTGCCAGCAGCTTCGGGACCCGAAGGATCGTGTACTTC.

The chain recombines TRBV4-1 with TRBJ2-3; no clear D. The CDR3 has 11 residues. Germline V gives CDR1 MGHRA, CDR2 YSYEKL. V lost 3 bases and J 6 bases, leaving 4 bases between the germline ends. CDR3 sequence (DNA): TGCGCCAGCAGCCAGCAGGATACGCAGTATTTT. It specifies CASSQQDTQYF.

The rearrangement joins TRBV5-1 to TRBJ2-1; D may correspond to TRBD1 or TRBD2 (5 bases each). Trimming took off 0 bases at V and 6 bases at J, with 10 bases between the two ends. Germline assignment: CDR1 SGHRS and CDR2 YFSETQ. The CDR3 totals 14 residues. This CDR3 reads CASSLGGALNEQFF. CDR3 nucleotide sequence: TGCGCCAGCAGCTTGGGAGGGGCCCTCAATGAGCAGTTCTTC.

The chain links TRBV7-3 to TRBJ2-3; no definite D call. In germline, CDR1 is SGHTA, CDR2 FQGTGA. V was pared by 1 base and J by 4 bases, with 6 bases between. The CDR3 has 13 amino acids. For the CDR3, the DNA is TGTGCCAGCAGCTTAAACCTCCCAGATACGCAGTATTTT. Amino acids: CASSLNLPDTQYF. The full variable domain, rest sourced from reference TRBV7-3 and TRBJ2-3, is GAGVSQTPSNKVTEKGKYVELRCDPISGHTALYWYRQSLGQGPEFLIYFQGTGAADDSGLPNDRFFAVRPEGSVSTLKIQRTERGDSAVYLCASSLNLPDTQYFGPGTRLTVL.

This clone has just a few counts. The chain combines TRBV2 with TRBJ2-3; D is uncertain. Germline V gene sequence: CDR1 SNHLY, CDR2 FYNNEI. CDR3 length: 17 amino acids. V was shortened by 6 bases and J by 0 bases, with 19 bases between the two germline ends. This chain's CDR3 is CASSAPGLQRSTDTQYF. CDR3 DNA sequence: TGTGCCAGCAGCGCTCCGGGTCTTCAACGAAGCACAGATACGCAGTATTTT.

The chain recombines TRBV30 with TRBJ1-5, with 7 bases aligning to TRBD1. This CDR3 spans 13 amino acids. V shed 3 bases, J shed 4 bases, and the junction held 3 bases outside the gene matches. In germline, CDR1 is GTSNPN, CDR2 SVGIG (reference sequence). The CDR3 DNA reads as TGTGCCTGGAGACAGGGGAGGAATCAGCCCCAGCATTTT. Translated: CAWRQGRNQPQHF.

This clone was counted only a few times. V is TRBV30 and J is TRBJ2-7, with D possibly being TRBD1 (6 bases). Germline values: CDR1 GTSNPN, CDR2 SVGIG (reference sequence). The V end was cut by 0 bases, the J end by 9 bases, with 15 bases between. This CDR3 contains 13 residues. The CDR3 DNA sequence: TGTGCCTGGAGTGTACGTGGACAGCCCCGGCAGTACTTC. Translation: CAWSVRGQPRQYF.

This clone has just a few counts. V gene TRBV7-9 combines with J gene TRBJ2-3; 9 bases match TRBD1. The germline CDR1 and CDR2 sequences are SEHNR and FQNEAQ (reference sequence). This CDR3 region has 17 residues. The V and J ends lost 11 bases and 2 bases, in that order; junction bases with no gene match: 17. DNA for the CDR3: TGTGCCGCGCTACCAGGGACAGGGAAGGCTTCCACAGATACGCAGTATTTT. It codes for CAALPGTGKASTDTQYF.

This rearrangement joins TRBV29-1 to TRBJ2-7; TRBD2 is a possible D gene (6 bases). Trimming removed 6 bases from V and 0 bases from J, with 21 bases in between. The CDR3 runs 16 residues. CDR1 and CDR2 (germline): SQVTM, ANQGSEA. CDR3 sequence reads: CSVGGGLKGSSYEQYF. The DNA of the CDR3 is TGCAGCGTGGGGGGTGGTTTGAAGGGGAGCTCCTACGAGCAGTACTTC.

This clone was counted a few times. This sequence joins TRBV29-1 and TRBJ2-6; maybe TRBD1 (7 bases). V lost 5 bases to trimming and J lost 1 base, with 15 bases between them. CDR3 length: 16 amino acids. Germline CDR1 SQVTM, CDR2 ANQGSEA. The CDR3 region has the DNA TGCAGCGTTAGTATGACAGGGAGGTCTGGGGCCAACGTCCTGACTTTC. Translating it yields CSVSMTGRSGANVLTF. The full variable domain, rest sourced from reference TRBV29-1 and TRBJ2-6, is SAVISQKPSRDICQRGTSLTIQCQVDSQVTMMFWYRQQPGQSLTLIATANQGSEATYESGFVIDKFPISRPNLTFSTLTVSNMSPEDSSIYLCSVSMTGRSGANVLTFGAGSRLTVL.

This clone was counted between two and nine times. The J gene is TRBJ2-7, the V gene TRBV29-1; tentatively, D is TRBD1 or TRBD2 (5 bases each). V was clipped by 4 bases and J by 5 bases, with 12 bases between them. Germline-derived CDR1 and CDR2 are SQVTM and ANQGSEA. The CDR3 totals 12 residues. This CDR3 reads CSVGRLGDEQYF. In DNA, the CDR3 is TGCAGCGTTGGACGTCTGGGGGACGAGCAGTACTTC.

The sample holds a few counts of this clone. V usage is TRBV28 and J usage is TRBJ2-7; 7 nucleotides agree with TRBD1. In germline, CDR1 is MDHEN, CDR2 SYDVKM. V shed 5 bases and J 2 bases; nucleotides not matched to a gene: 6. The CDR3 contains 14 residues. CDR3 protein: CASSTTGIAYEQYF. CDR3 DNA: TGTGCCAGCAGTACGACAGGGATTGCCTACGAGCAGTACTTC. The entire variable domain, with the rest obtained from reference TRBV28 and TRBJ2-7, is as follows: DVKVTQSSRYLVKRTGEKVFLECVQDMDHENMFWYRQDPGLGLRLIYFSYDVKMKEKGDIPEGYSVSREKKERFSLILESASTNQTSMYLCASSTTGIAYEQYFGPGTRLTVT.

This chain links TRBV29-1 with TRBJ2-7; a weak D match, TRBD1 (6 bases). V was cut by 1 base and J by 6 bases, with 10 bases left in between. CDR3 length: 12 residues. CDR1 and CDR2 (germline): SQVTM, ANQGSEA. The CDR3 spells CSVEGRGPEQYF. DNA for the CDR3: TGCAGCGTTGAAGGCAGGGGACCCGAGCAGTACTTC.

The chain couples TRBV29-1 to TRBJ2-4, with 8 bases identical to TRBD1. V lost 7 bases to trimming and J lost 3 bases; unmatched junction nucleotides: 2. CDR1 is SQVTM and CDR2 is ANQGSEA in the germline V gene. The CDR3 covers 12 residues. CDR3 nucleotides: TGCAGCGCAGGGACAGGCAAAAACATTCAGTACTTC. Its translation is CSAGTGKNIQYF.

This clone has more than one count but fewer than ten. This chain uses TRBV29-1 with TRBJ2-3, with a weak D call TRBD1 (6 bases). The CDR3 has 14 amino acids. Trimming left V 2 bases short and J 6 bases short, with 15 bases between. Germline CDR1 SQVTM, CDR2 ANQGSEA. Here the CDR3 DNA reads TGCAGCGTTGAAAGGCTACAGGGCCGGGATACGCAGTATTTT. This codes for CSVERLQGRDTQYF.

The chain employs TRBV6-6 and TRBJ2-7; D ambiguous. Germline CDR1 reads MNHNY; CDR2 reads SVGAGI (reference sequence). V was trimmed by 7 bases and J by 5 bases, leaving 15 bases between them. This CDR3 region has 13 residues. The CDR3 spells CASTRSRVHEQYF. The CDR3 DNA is TGTGCCAGCACCCGAAGTCGGGTCCACGAGCAGTACTTC.